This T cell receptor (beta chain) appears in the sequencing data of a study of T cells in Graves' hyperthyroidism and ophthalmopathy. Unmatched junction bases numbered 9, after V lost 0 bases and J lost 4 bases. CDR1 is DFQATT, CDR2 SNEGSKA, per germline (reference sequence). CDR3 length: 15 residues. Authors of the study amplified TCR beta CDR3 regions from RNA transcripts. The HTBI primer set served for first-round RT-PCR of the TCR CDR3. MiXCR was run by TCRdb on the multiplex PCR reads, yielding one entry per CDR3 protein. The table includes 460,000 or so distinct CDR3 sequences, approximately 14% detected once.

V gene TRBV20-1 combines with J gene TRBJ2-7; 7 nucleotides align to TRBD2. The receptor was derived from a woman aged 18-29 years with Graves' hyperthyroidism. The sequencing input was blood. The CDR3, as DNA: TGCAGTGCTAGAGAGCCCCCGGGACTAACTTACGAGCAGTACTTC. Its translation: CSAREPPGLTYEQYF.